This T cell receptor beta chain emerged from a study of blood T cell repertoires in COVID-19. As for the study in general: The samples span acute and convalescent COVID-19 from the United States, Italy and Spain. In each case, the material was cDNA or gDNA derived from T cells, B-cell-depleted T cells, or PBMCs.

Original processing methods: Researchers report that nucleated cell counts were estimated from reference gene primer amplification. Data came from immunoSEQ multiplex PCR; TCRdb stores just in-frame clones and leaves some out. That table furnishes V, J and clone size, whereas the DNA furnished D and trimming. The sample yields about 85,000 clones, more than 75% seen once. The CDR3 sequence is 13 residues long. Germline V CDR1 and CDR2: MNHEY, SVGAGI. After removal of 8 bases from V and 7 bases from J, the junction contained 8 bases not matched to a gene. The chain combines TRBV6-5 with TRBJ2-1, with 7 bases fitting TRBD1. Material: peripheral blood. This receptor was obtained from a woman older than 75 with acute or convalescent COVID-19. CDR3: CASPTGVRNEQFF. CDR3 DNA: TGTGCCAGCCCTACAGGGGTACGGAATGAGCAGTTCTTC.